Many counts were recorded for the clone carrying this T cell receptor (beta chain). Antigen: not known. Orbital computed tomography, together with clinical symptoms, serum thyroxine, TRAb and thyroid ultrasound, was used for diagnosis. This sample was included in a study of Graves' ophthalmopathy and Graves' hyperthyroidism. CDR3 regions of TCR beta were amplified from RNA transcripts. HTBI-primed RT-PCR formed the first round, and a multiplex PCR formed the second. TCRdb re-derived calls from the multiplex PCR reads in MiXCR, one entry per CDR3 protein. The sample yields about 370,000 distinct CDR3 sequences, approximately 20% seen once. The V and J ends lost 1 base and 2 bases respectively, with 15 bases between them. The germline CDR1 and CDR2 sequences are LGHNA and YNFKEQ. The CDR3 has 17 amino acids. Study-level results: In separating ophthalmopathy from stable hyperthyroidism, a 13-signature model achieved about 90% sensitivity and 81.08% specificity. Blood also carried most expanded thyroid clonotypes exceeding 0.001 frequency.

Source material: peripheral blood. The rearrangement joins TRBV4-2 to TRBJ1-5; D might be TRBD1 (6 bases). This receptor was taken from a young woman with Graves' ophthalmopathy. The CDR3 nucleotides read TGTGCCAGCAGCCAAGCGAAGGGCCCAGGGGGCAATCAGCCCCAGCATTTT. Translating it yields CASSQAKGPGGNQPQHF.